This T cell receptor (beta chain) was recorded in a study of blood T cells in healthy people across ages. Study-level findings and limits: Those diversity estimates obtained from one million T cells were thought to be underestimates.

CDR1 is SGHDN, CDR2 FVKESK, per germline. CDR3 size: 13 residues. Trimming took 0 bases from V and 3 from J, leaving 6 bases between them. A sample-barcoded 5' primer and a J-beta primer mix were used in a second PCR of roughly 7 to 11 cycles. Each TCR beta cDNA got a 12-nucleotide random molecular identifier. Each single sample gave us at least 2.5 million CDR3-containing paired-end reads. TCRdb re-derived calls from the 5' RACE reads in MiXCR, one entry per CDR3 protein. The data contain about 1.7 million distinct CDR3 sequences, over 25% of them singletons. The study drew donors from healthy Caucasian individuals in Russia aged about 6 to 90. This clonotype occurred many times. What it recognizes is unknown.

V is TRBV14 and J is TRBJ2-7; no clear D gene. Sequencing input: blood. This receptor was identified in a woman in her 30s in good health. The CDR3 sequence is CASSQDLFYEQYF. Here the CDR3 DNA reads TGTGCCAGCAGCCAAGACCTGTTCTACGAGCAGTACTTC.